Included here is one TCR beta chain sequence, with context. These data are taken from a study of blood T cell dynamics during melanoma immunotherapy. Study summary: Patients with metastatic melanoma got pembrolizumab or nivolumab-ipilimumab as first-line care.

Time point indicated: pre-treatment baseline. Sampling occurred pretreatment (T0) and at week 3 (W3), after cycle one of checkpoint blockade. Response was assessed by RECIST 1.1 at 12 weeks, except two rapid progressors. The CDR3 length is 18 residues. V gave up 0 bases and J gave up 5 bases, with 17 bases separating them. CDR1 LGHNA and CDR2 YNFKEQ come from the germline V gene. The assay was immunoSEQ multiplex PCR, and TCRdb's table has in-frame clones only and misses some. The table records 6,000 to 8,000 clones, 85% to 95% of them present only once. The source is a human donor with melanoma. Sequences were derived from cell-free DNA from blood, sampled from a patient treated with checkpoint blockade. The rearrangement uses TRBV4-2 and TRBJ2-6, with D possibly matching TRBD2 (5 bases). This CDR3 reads CASSQDRADPGWANVLTF. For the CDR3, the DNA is TGTGCCAGCAGCCAAGATCGCGCCGACCCGGGGTGGGCCAACGTCCTGACTTTC.